The rows below give T cell receptor beta chains drawn from one sample of a study of shared clonotypes between healthy human individuals. Clones were read by immunoSEQ multiplex PCR, and TCRdb kept only the in-frame ones, dropping some. The sample lists about 800,000 clones; about 96% were seen once. Sample: naive CD8+ T cells sorted from blood. The receptor set was obtained from a man aged 25-40 years in good health. Each CDR3 is given with its conserved first and last residue. The order of the fields is V gene, J gene, D gene, CDR3 DNA, CDR3 protein. D genes are given only for firm matches.

>TRBV11-2|TRBJ2-5|-
TGTGCCAGCAGGTCCCCCAGGGTCGGTAAGACCCAGTACTTC
CASRSPRVGKTQYF
>TRBV18|TRBJ2-2|-
TGTGCCAGCTTCTCGGGACAAGAAAACACCGGGGAGCTGTTTTTT
CASFSGQENTGELFF
>TRBV7-8|TRBJ2-1|-
TGTGCCAGCAGCTTAGCGCTAGCGCCCGAGCAGTTCTTC
CASSLALAPEQFF
>TRBV28|TRBJ2-2|-
TGTGCCAGCAGTTTACTTCGCCGGAAAAACACCGGGGAGCTGTTTTTT
CASSLLRRKNTGELFF
>TRBV2|TRBJ2-7|-
TGTGCCAGCAGGGGCAGGGTGTACGAGCAGTACTTC
CASRGRVYEQYF
>TRBV11-2|TRBJ1-1|-
TGTGCCAGCAGCTTAGTACCAGGGGATGAAGCTTTCTTT
CASSLVPGDEAFF
>TRBV7-8|TRBJ2-2|-
TGTGCCAGCAGCCCCGAGGGGGGGAACACCGGGGAGCTGTTTTTT
CASSPEGGNTGELFF
>TRBV5-6|TRBJ2-7|-
TGTGCCAGCAGCCCTACTGGGGGCTACGAGCAGTACTTC
CASSPTGGYEQYF
>TRBV27|TRBJ2-7|TRBD2
TGTGCCAGCAGTTCCTCCATACTAGCGGACTCCGCCTACGAGCAGTACTTC
CASSSSILADSAYEQYF
>TRBV28|TRBJ2-2|-
TGTGCCAGCAGTTCGGACTGGACGAACACCGGGGAGCTGTTTTTT
CASSSDWTNTGELFF
>TRBV5-1|TRBJ2-3|-
TGCGCCAGCAGCGAAGCAGGGGCCCTCACAGATACGCAGTATTTT
CASSEAGALTDTQYF
>TRBV29-1|TRBJ1-1|-
TGCAGCGCCCTAGGCCTGAACACTGAAGCTTTCTTT
CSALGLNTEAFF
>TRBV7-2|TRBJ2-3|TRBD2
TGTGCCAGCAGCCCTCCCACTAGCGGAACAGATACGCAGTATTTT
CASSPPTSGTDTQYF
>TRBV6-1|TRBJ2-7|-
TGTGCCAGCAGTGATGCGGTTACCTACGAGCAGTACTTC
CASSDAVTYEQYF